Here is one T cell receptor (beta chain) with its context. Its target antigen remains unknown. No base-level quality is on record; no much larger clone is a single base apart. The library was made by PCR. The sequencing machine was a NextSeq 500. Bulk TCR libraries were made following a previously described method, with the TCR primers given in Table S5. The Qiagen AllPrep DNA/RNA kit was used to purify total RNA. Before analysis, reads from multiple sequencing runs of one library were combined. In the source study's methods: Reads were retained only if an exact TCR constant sequence was present, and the retained reads were trimmed to 150 nt and grouped according to their 12-nt molecular barcodes. Reads in each barcode group were sub-clustered using a 15% Levenshtein threshold, and a quality-weighted consensus sequence was built for each RNA molecule. Non-functional sequences were filtered out, along with any lower-count sequence sitting one edit away from another sequence. Based on a fit of two negative binomial distributions, barcode sub-clusters having less than 20% of the maximum read count were discarded. TCRdb applied fastp at Q25 and MiXCR to the public reads, then kept only in-frame beta chains. CDR3 protein sequences are deduplicated, and each keeps its most common genes and DNA. The V and J calls reflect TCRdb's pipeline rather than the authors' work. The sample table shows about 630,000 distinct CDR3 sequences, and around 25% are seen once. The ten largest clonotypes hold about 0.73% of the sample.

The V end gives up 3 bases and the J end 3 bases, leaving 4 bases in the junction not matched to a gene. The germline V gene (reference sequence) sets CDR1 to SEHNR and CDR2 to FQNEAQ. Taken from cysteine to phenylalanine, the CDR3 has 14 residues. Only the CDR3 DNA stays, 42 bases, in frame from base 1. This sample stems from a study of molecular identifiers for immune sequencing clone quantification (dated by TCRdb to the late 2010s). Regarding the research as a whole: For a replicate experiment, RNA from roughly 18,000 or 92,000 naive CD8 T cells was divided into five aliquots, and four of the five aliquots were sequenced. This methods study used CD8 T cells to benchmark TCR RNA copy counting and molecular-identifier clustering-based TCR repertoire sequencing (MIDCIRS). Results the study describes overall, beyond this receptor: Highly expanded clone sizes could be underestimated because identical TCR molecules may share a barcode. Spiked-in Jurkat TCR RNA equal to a single cell's worth was reported to be detectable even within 1,200,000 naive CD8 T cells. Modeling gave approximately 3 recovered TCR RNA copies per cell versus approximately 11 by digital PCR, implying roughly 30% capture efficiency. The naive libraries included spiked-in Jurkat TCR RNA (fewer than 11 copies' worth), and this Jurkat TCR RNA is not part of the donor repertoire. Clones above 20 RNA copies held over 98% of molecules in CMV-specific effector cells but under 1% in naive cells. Without barcode sub-clustering, chimeric consensus sequences inflated TCR diversity; chimeras reached as high as 47%.

Libraries of naive CD8 T cells were built from anywhere between about 19,000 and 1,100,000 sorted cells, with 10%, 30% or 50% of the purified RNA used. On a BD FACSAria II, naive CD8 T cells were FACS-sorted as CD8+CD4-CCR7+CD45RA+ and collected into RLT Plus buffer. To test detection sensitivity, Jurkat RNA equivalent to ten TCR copies was spiked into samples of roughly 18,000-1,100,000 naive CD8 T cells. CD8 T cells were enriched using RosetteSep CD8+ T Cell Enrichment Cocktail and Ficoll-Paque, and the enriched cells then underwent ACK red cell lysis. What was sequenced was naive CD8+ T cells from blood, with Jurkat cell RNA spiked in. The sample's cell subset or site label, decoded: FACS-sorted CD8+CD4-CCR7+CD45RA+ naive T cells. The sequence joins TRBV7-9 to TRBJ1-2, and TRBD1 aligns with 7 junction nucleotides. The clonotype originates from a human donor in good health. Some libraries in this study had Jurkat cell RNA spiked in. The bases are TGTGCCAGCAGCTTCAGGGACAGAGACTATGGCTACACCTTC. Translated, this is CASSFRDRDYGYTF.